What follows are 29 T cell receptor beta chains derived from one specimen sequenced in a study of blood T cell repertoires in COVID-19. Profiled with immunoSEQ multiplex PCR; TCRdb holds only in-frame clones, not every one. The sample carries around 270,000 clones, around 85% recorded once. Sequenced input: peripheral blood. Receptor source: a human donor with COVID-19, enrolled during active disease. The donor label of this sample is uncertain.

The rearrangement joins TRBV10-3 to TRBJ1-5; D might be TRBD1 (5 bases). V gave up 11 bases and J gave up 4 bases, with 15 bases separating them. There are 13 residues in the CDR3. Looked up from germline, CDR1 is ENHRY and CDR2 is SYGVKD. CDR3 region: CAHTKGPNQPQHF. Written as DNA, the CDR3 is TGTGCCCATACTAAGGGGCCAAATCAGCCCCAGCATTTT.

The sample holds many counts of this clone. The chain has TRBV25-1 and TRBJ2-7, with 7 bases fitting TRBD1. V trimming: 3 bases; J trimming: 3 bases; junction bases outside the gene matches: 8. Per germline, CDR1 MGHDK and CDR2 SYGVNS. The CDR3 is 15 residues long. CDR3 in amino acids: CASSEANRGRYEQYF. The CDR3 nucleotides are TGTGCCAGCAGTGAGGCGAACAGGGGTCGCTACGAGCAGTACTTC.

This clone was counted a single time. The V gene is TRBV7-8, the J gene TRBJ1-1; perhaps TRBD1 as D (6 bases). Per the germline V gene, CDR1 is SGHVS and CDR2 is FQNEAQ. CDR3 length equals 14 residues. The germline V and J ends were trimmed by 5 bases and 3 bases, with 13 bases remaining between them. The CDR3 protein is CASSHTRGDTEAFF. The CDR3 bases are TGTGCCAGCAGCCACACCAGGGGTGACACTGAAGCTTTCTTT.

This sequence joins TRBV19 and TRBJ1-2; D is perhaps TRBD1 (6 bases). Germline CDR1 LNHDA, CDR2 SQIVND (reference sequence). V lost 3 bases and J lost 4, with 12 bases in between. The CDR3 is 14 amino acids. The CDR3 nucleotides read TGTGCCAGTAGTATTAACAGGGCCCTCTATGGCTACACCTTC. Its translation is CASSINRALYGYTF.

The CDR3 coding sequence is TGTGCCAGCAGACTTACAGGGCCCGGAAACACCATATATTTT. Translation: CASRLTGPGNTIYF. The chain couples TRBV6-5 to TRBJ1-3; weak D call: TRBD1 (6 bases). Germline CDR1 and CDR2: MNHEY and SVGAGI. The CDR3 runs to 14 residues. V lost 6 bases and J 4 bases, leaving 13 bases between the germline ends.

V is TRBV9 and J is TRBJ2-2, with 7 bases lining up with TRBD1. The CDR3 consists of 16 residues. The germline gives CDR1 SGDLS, CDR2 YYNGEE. The V segment lost 4 bases and the J segment 4 bases; nucleotides outside the gene matches: 10. CDR3 in DNA: TGTGCCAGCAGCCAGACCGACAGGGACCTCACCGGGGAGCTGTTTTTT. Residues: CASSQTDRDLTGELFF.

The J gene is TRBJ1-2, the V gene TRBV4-3; 7 nucleotides line up with TRBD1. This CDR3 spans 16 amino acids. The germline V gene encodes CDR1 LGHNA and CDR2 YSLEER. V trimming: 3 bases; J trimming: 4 bases; junction bases outside the gene matches: 11. The CDR3 loop reads CASSHNPGQIIYGYTF. In DNA form, the CDR3 reads TGCGCCAGCAGCCACAACCCGGGACAGATAATCTATGGCTACACCTTC.

Concerning this clone: The junction and the germline gene differ at one end; a read error may be behind it. This chain joins TRBV4-2 and TRBJ2-1; D is perhaps TRBD2 (6 bases). Germline V gives CDR1 LGHNA, CDR2 YNFKEQ. The CDR3 is made up of 17 amino acids. As DNA, the CDR3 is TGTGCCAGCAGCCAAGATGCGCGGGGACCCTCCAACAATGAGCAGTTCTTC. It translates to CASSQDARGPSNNEQFF.

As regards this clone: Because the CDR3's place on the DNA is in doubt, the DNA is left out and the CDR3 is given as listed by TCRdb. The J gene is TRBJ2-7, the V gene TRBV21-1; the DNA was not compared with TRBD1, the D call given in the table. TRBV21-1 is noted as a pseudogene. The CDR3 numbers 21 amino acids, ends counted. The CDR3 reads CASSKANRVAGGASNPYEQYF.

The gene calls are TRBV3-1 (or the pseudogene TRBV3-2) and TRBJ2-7, with 10 positions matching TRBD1. Germline V gene lookup returns CDR1 LGHDT and CDR2 YNNKEL (reference sequence). Trimming at V came to 2 bases and at J to 3 bases, leaving 13 bases not matched to a gene. The CDR3 contains 18 residues. CDR3 DNA: TGTGCCAGCAGCCAATCCCGTCTAAGACAGGGGGCTCGCTACGAGCAGTACTTC. Protein sequence: CASSQSRLRQGARYEQYF.

This chain uses TRBV7-6 with TRBJ1-6, with TRBD1 identical over 7 bases. From germline, CDR1 is SGHVS and CDR2 FNYEAQ. J gave up 7 bases and V 5 bases, and 8 bases lay outside the gene matches. CDR3 length: 15 amino acids. CDR3 in DNA: TGTGCCAGCAGCAGTACGGGACAGACAAATTCACCCCTCCACTTT. This codes for CASSSTGQTNSPLHF.

The count of this clone is one. The rearrangement uses TRBV18 and TRBJ1-2; D gene ambiguous. V lost 2 bases and J lost 2, with 12 bases in between. The length of the CDR3 is 15 residues. Germline assignment: CDR1 KGHSH and CDR2 LQKENI. CDR3 sequence: CASSPENEGNYGYTF. The CDR3 DNA is TGTGCCAGCTCACCAGAAAATGAGGGCAACTATGGCTACACCTTC.

The chain couples TRBV28 to TRBJ2-7; 14 bases fit TRBD2. The CDR3 has 17 residues. Germline trimming cut 6 bases from V and 2 bases from J; bases unmatched to any gene: 9. From germline, CDR1 is MDHEN and CDR2 SYDVKM. The CDR3 protein is CASRPMGGLAGAYEQYF. Here the CDR3 DNA reads TGTGCCAGCAGACCGATGGGGGGACTAGCGGGAGCCTACGAGCAGTACTTC.

The J gene is TRBJ2-1, the V gene TRBV5-1, with a possible D match to TRBD2 (6 bases). This CDR3 is 15 amino acids long. Germline lookup yields CDR1 SGHRS and CDR2 YFSETQ. Trimming removed 0 bases at V and 5 bases at J, with 12 bases between. The CDR3 DNA follows: TGCGCCAGCAGCTTGGCGGGAGACTTCGACAATGAGCAGTTCTTC. Translation gives CASSLAGDFDNEQFF.

The rearrangement joins TRBV19 to TRBJ1-5, with 7 positions matching TRBD1. With V trimmed by 3 bases and J by 7 bases, 6 bases remained unmatched. The CDR3 sequence is 14 residues long. CDR1 is LNHDA and CDR2 is SQIVND in the germline V gene (reference sequence). CDR3 loop: CASSMETGWQPQHF. The CDR3 DNA reads as TGTGCCAGTAGTATGGAGACAGGGTGGCAGCCCCAGCATTTT.

CDR3 region: CASSPRGAIATNEKLFF. CDR3 sequence (DNA): TGTGCCAGCAGCCCCAGGGGGGCGATTGCAACTAATGAAAAACTGTTTTTT. The genes are TRBV27 and TRBJ1-4; 7 nucleotides align to TRBD1. Trimming cost V 6 bases and J 0 bases; bases outside gene matches: 10. The CDR3 has 17 residues. In germline, CDR1 is MNHEY, CDR2 SMNVEV (reference sequence).

The chain couples TRBV10-1 to TRBJ1-3; maybe TRBD1 (5 bases). CDR1 WNHNN and CDR2 SYGVQD come from the germline V gene (reference sequence). This CDR3 spans 16 amino acids. V lost 10 bases to trimming and J lost 2 bases, with 21 bases between them. The CDR3: CATSPFSGLAGNTIYF. CDR3 bases: TGCGCCACCAGCCCTTTCTCAGGGTTGGCTGGAAACACCATATATTTT.

This clone was seen more than once but under ten times. The rearrangement joins TRBV19 to TRBJ1-1; TRBD1 is a possible D gene (6 bases). The V end lost 5 bases, the J end lost 5 bases, and 18 bases lay between the germline ends. This CDR3 is built from 15 residues. The germline V gene has CDR1 LNHDA and CDR2 SQIVND (reference sequence). In DNA, the CDR3 is TGTGCCAGTAGTGTAACAGGGTCGGTCCGGACTGAAGCTTTCTTT. As protein: CASSVTGSVRTEAFF.

Here the CDR3 reads CASRVRGGAGYTF. The CDR3 DNA follows: TGTGCCAGCAGAGTCCGGGGAGGGGCTGGCTACACCTTC. The V call is TRBV2, the J call TRBJ1-2, with D maybe TRBD1 (5 bases). There are 13 residues in the CDR3. Germline CDR1 and CDR2: SNHLY and FYNNEI. Trimming left V 6 bases short and J 7 bases short, with 15 bases between.

The genes are TRBV19 and TRBJ1-1; 11 nucleotides line up with TRBD1. Trimming cost V 6 bases and J 0 bases; bases outside gene matches: 6. The CDR3 length is 16 residues. Germline V gene data show CDR1 as LNHDA and CDR2 as SQIVND (reference sequence). The CDR3 sequence: CASRPGTGGVNTEAFF. The DNA of the CDR3 is TGTGCCAGTAGACCCGGGACAGGGGGGGTGAACACTGAAGCTTTCTTT. The full variable domain, in which reference TRBV19 and TRBJ1-1 provide the parts outside the CDR3, is DGGITQSPKYLFRKEGQNVTLSCEQNLNHDAMYWYRQDPGQGLRLIYYSQIVNDFQKGDIAEGYSVSREKKESFPLTVTSAQKNPTAFYLCASRPGTGGVNTEAFFGQGTRLTVV.

V usage is TRBV19 and J usage is TRBJ1-3; D ambiguous. Looked up from germline, CDR1 is LNHDA and CDR2 is SQIVND (reference sequence). V gave up 11 bases and J gave up 0 bases, with 11 bases separating them. The CDR3 is 13 residues long. CDR3: CASERSSGNTIYF. DNA of the CDR3: TGTGCCTCGGAAAGGAGCTCTGGAAACACCATATATTTT.

This chain joins TRBV28 and TRBJ1-4; possible D gene TRBD1, 5 bases. Germline V gene sequence: CDR1 MDHEN, CDR2 SYDVKM. With 2 bases removed from V and 3 bases from J, the gap between germline ends came to 10 bases. This CDR3 spans 15 amino acids. In DNA, the CDR3 is TGTGCCAGCAGTTTAGGGGCCGCAGCTAATGAAAAACTGTTTTTT. Translation: CASSLGAAANEKLFF.

The chain is built from TRBV28 and TRBJ1-1; D is perhaps TRBD1 (5 bases). Deletions cut 5 bases from V and 6 bases from J, with 13 bases between. CDR1 and CDR2 (germline): MDHEN, SYDVKM. The CDR3 totals 13 residues. CDR3 bases: TGTGCCAGCAGTCGGGGGGATAGGGCTGAAGCTTTCTTT. This encodes CASSRGDRAEAFF.

The chain carries TRBV19 and TRBJ1-2; D is undetermined. Between the trimmed V and J ends, which lost 3 bases and 4 bases, there was a span of 3 bases. The length of the CDR3 is 11 residues. In germline, CDR1 is LNHDA, CDR2 SQIVND (reference sequence). CDR3 in amino acids: CASSIGYGYTF. The DNA of the CDR3 is TGTGCCAGTAGTATCGGCTATGGCTACACCTTC.

The CDR3 reads CASSLGGGRETQYF. DNA of the CDR3: TGTGCCAGCAGCTTAGGGGGGGGTCGGGAGACCCAGTACTTC. The chain couples TRBV11-3 to TRBJ2-5; 7 nucleotides agree with TRBD2. CDR1 and CDR2 (germline): SGHNT, YENEEA. V dropped 1 base and J dropped 5; count of bases not matched to a gene: 4. CDR3 size: 14 residues.

J is TRBJ2-3 and V is TRBV21-1; the table's D call, TRBD2, was not checked against the DNA. TRBV21-1 is an annotated pseudogene. The CDR3 spans 20 residues. Here the CDR3 DNA reads TGTGCCAGCAGCAAACGCAGACTAGCGGCCAAAGCTCTAAGCACAGATACGCAGTATTTT. Its protein product is CASSKRRLAAKALSTDTQYF.

This chain links TRBV5-1 with TRBJ2-7; 7 bases are shared with TRBD1. The CDR3 has 15 amino acids. The ends lost 4 bases at V and 2 bases at J; junction bases unmatched: 9. Germline V gives CDR1 SGHRS, CDR2 YFSETQ. The CDR3 nucleotides are TGCGCCAGCAGCCGCCCCGGGACAGAGACCTACGAGCAGTACTTC. Encoded protein: CASSRPGTETYEQYF.

The J gene is TRBJ2-3, the V gene TRBV7-2; 7 positions match TRBD2. The CDR3 has 16 amino acids. With V trimmed by 0 bases and J by 1 base, 4 bases remained unmatched. Germline loops: CDR1 SGHTA, CDR2 FQGNSA. As DNA, the CDR3 is TGTGCCAGCAGCTTAGCCGGGAGGAGGGGCACAGATACGCAGTATTTT. The encoded protein is CASSLAGRRGTDTQYF.

The V gene is TRBV6-6, the J gene TRBJ2-2; tentatively, D is TRBD2 (5 bases). This CDR3 is built from 15 residues. Germline CDR1 reads MNHNY; CDR2 reads SVGAGI (reference sequence). V lost 0 bases to trimming and J lost 7 bases, with 12 bases between them. The CDR3 DNA sequence: TGTGCCAGCAGTTACTCCGGGGTGGACGGCGGGGAGCTGTTTTTT. It is translated as CASSYSGVDGGELFF.